The 6 T cell receptor beta chains below were found in one sample sequenced in a study of OX40 agonist ivuxolimab in advanced cancers. Produced via immunoSEQ multiplex PCR; TCRdb's table is partial and in-frame only. The sample has about 89,000 clones, 70% to 90% seen once; the top ten hold approximately 0.26%. Sequencing was performed on CD4+ or CD8+ T cells sorted from blood, taken in a trial of the OX40 agonist ivuxolimab. The receptors shown here come from an adult with an advanced solid tumor such as melanoma, head and neck, liver or kidney cancer.

This clone was seen only a few times. The chain's CDR3 is CAWSRDRPAGYTF. The CDR3, as DNA: TGTGCCTGGAGTCGGGACAGGCCGGCAGGCTACACCTTC. The V gene is TRBV30, the J gene TRBJ1-2; 8 positions match TRBD1. Germline V gene sequence: CDR1 GTSNPN, CDR2 SVGIG (reference sequence). CDR3 length equals 13 residues. Trimming cost V 2 bases and J 8 bases; bases outside gene matches: 7.

This clone was counted a single time. The chain combines TRBV5-1 with TRBJ1-3; D perhaps matches TRBD1 (6 bases). CDR3 length: 16 amino acids. Germline values: CDR1 SGHRS, CDR2 YFSETQ. V was pared by 4 bases and J by 6 bases, with 20 bases between. The CDR3 is CASSVNPGVRANTIYF. CDR3 coding DNA: TGCGCCAGCAGCGTAAACCCAGGGGTGAGGGCAAACACCATATATTTT.

This chain uses TRBV27 with TRBJ1-1; no reliable D call. V was trimmed by 2 bases and J by 0 bases, leaving 10 bases between them. Germline assignment: CDR1 MNHEY and CDR2 SMNVEV (reference sequence). This CDR3 contains 15 residues. CDR3 region: CASSLRPPLNTEAFF. The CDR3 DNA follows: TGTGCCAGCAGTTTACGCCCGCCTCTGAACACTGAAGCTTTCTTT.

CDR3 sequence (DNA): TGCAGCGTTCACAGGGGGCTGAACACTGAAGCTTTCTTT. Translated, it gives CSVHRGLNTEAFF. This chain uses TRBV29-1 with TRBJ1-1; 9 bases are shared with TRBD1. Germline CDR1 SQVTM, CDR2 ANQGSEA. V was clipped by 5 bases and J by 0 bases; unmatched bases: 1. The CDR3 sequence is 13 residues long.

The V gene is TRBV6-4, the J gene TRBJ2-4; 7 bases are a match to TRBD1. The CDR3 contains 13 residues. V shed 3 bases and J 7 bases; nucleotides not matched to a gene: 3. CDR1 is MRHNA, CDR2 SNTAGT, per germline. CDR3 residues: CASSEARGNIQYF. As DNA, the CDR3 is TGTGCCAGCAGTGAAGCCAGGGGGAACATTCAGTACTTC.

The chain recombines TRBV7-2 with TRBJ2-2, with D perhaps TRBD1 (6 bases). Trimming shortened V by 5 bases and J by 3 bases, and 16 bases separated the two germline ends. This CDR3 contains 16 residues. Looked up from germline, CDR1 is SGHTA and CDR2 is FQGNSA. Here the CDR3 DNA reads TGTGCCAGCAGCGTCACAGGGTCCCCGGACACCGGGGAGCTGTTTTTT. This translates into CASSVTGSPDTGELFF.